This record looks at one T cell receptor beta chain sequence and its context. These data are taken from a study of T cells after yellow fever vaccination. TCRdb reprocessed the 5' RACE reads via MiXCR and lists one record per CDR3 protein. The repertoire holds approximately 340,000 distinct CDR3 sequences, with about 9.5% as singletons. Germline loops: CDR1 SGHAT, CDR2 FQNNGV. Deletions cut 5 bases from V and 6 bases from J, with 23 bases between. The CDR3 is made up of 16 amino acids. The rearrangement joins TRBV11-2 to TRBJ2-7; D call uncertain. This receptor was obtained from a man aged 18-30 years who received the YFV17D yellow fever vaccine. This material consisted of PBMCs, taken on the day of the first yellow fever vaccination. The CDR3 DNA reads TGTGCCAGCAGCCCGATAAAACGCGGTCGCTCCCCCGAGCAGTACTTC. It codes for CASSPIKRGRSPEQYF.